One and the same sample provided the 17 T cell receptor beta chains below, sequenced in a study of cytomegalovirus exposure and HLA in healthy donors. Sequenced by immunoSEQ multiplex PCR; TCRdb stores in-frame clones only, minus some. The data show hundreds of thousands of clones, with roughly 88% seen just once and roughly 0.75% held by the top ten. The sequenced sample consisted of PBMCs. The origin of the receptors is a woman younger than 30 in good health and CMV-seronegative.

The J gene is TRBJ2-1, the V gene TRBV27, with D possibly matching TRBD2 (6 bases). The CDR3 spans 17 residues. Trimming stripped 4 bases from V and 2 bases from J, with 18 bases between. Looked up from germline, CDR1 is MNHEY and CDR2 is SMNVEV (reference sequence). CDR3 DNA sequence: TGTGCCAGCAGTTCCGAGAGGCAGGGAGGTACCTACAATGAGCAGTTCTTC. This encodes CASSSERQGGTYNEQFF.

V gene TRBV20-1 combines with J gene TRBJ1-2; no firm D call. CDR1 DFQATT and CDR2 SNEGSKA come from the germline V gene (reference sequence). The V end was cut by 1 base, the J end by 8 bases, with 8 bases between. The CDR3 is 11 residues long. The CDR3 here is CSARGGHGYTF. CDR3 in DNA: TGCAGTGCTAGAGGCGGTCACGGCTACACCTTC.

This clone was counted only a few times. The chain is built from TRBV5-6 and TRBJ2-7; D is possibly TRBD2 (6 bases). The germline gives CDR1 SGHDT, CDR2 YYEEEE. V was trimmed by 0 bases and J by 7 bases, leaving 8 bases between them. There are 12 residues in the CDR3. The CDR3 DNA follows: TGTGCCAGCAGCTTGGCCGGAGGGGAGCAGTACTTC. It yields the protein CASSLAGGEQYF.

V and J are TRBV4-2 and TRBJ2-2; 14 bases map to TRBD2. The ends lost 4 bases at V and 4 bases at J; junction bases unmatched: 11. The CDR3 totals 19 residues. Germline V gives CDR1 LGHNA, CDR2 YNFKEQ. For the CDR3, the DNA is TGTGCCAGCAGCCGAGCCAAGGGGACTAGCGGGAGCCCCACCGGGGAGCTGTTTTTT. Its translation: CASSRAKGTSGSPTGELFF.

The CDR3 is CASSLGTENEKLFF. CDR3 DNA: TGTGCCAGCAGCTTAGGGACTGAGAATGAAAAACTGTTTTTT. The chain is built from TRBV7-9 and TRBJ1-4, with D unresolved. The length of the CDR3 is 14 residues. V was shortened by 1 base and J by 5 bases, with 8 bases between the two germline ends. Germline loops: CDR1 SEHNR, CDR2 FQNEAQ (reference sequence).

The chain has TRBV18 and TRBJ2-7; D is perhaps TRBD1 (6 bases). The CDR3 spans 13 residues. Germline values: CDR1 KGHSH, CDR2 LQKENI. V dropped 4 bases and J dropped 1 base, with 8 bases sitting between them. The CDR3 DNA follows: TGTGCCAGCTCACGTCAGGGGTCCTACGAGCAGTACTTC. Translated, it gives CASSRQGSYEQYF.

The gene calls are TRBV5-1 and TRBJ2-1; TRBD2 might be the D (6 bases). This CDR3 has 16 residues. V was trimmed by 4 bases and J by 5 bases, leaving 19 bases between them. Germline assignment: CDR1 SGHRS and CDR2 YFSETQ. The CDR3 loop reads CASSLRRRAGDNEQFF. The CDR3 DNA reads TGCGCCAGCAGCCTCCGGAGGCGAGCGGGCGACAATGAGCAGTTCTTC.

A word on this clone: Other nucleotide sequences from this sample produce the same CDR3. The chain joins TRBV20-1 to TRBJ2-7; D may be TRBD1 (5 bases). CDR1 is DFQATT and CDR2 is SNEGSKA in the germline V gene (reference sequence). The ends were cut back, 1 base at V and 4 bases at J, with 5 bases in the middle. The CDR3 runs to 11 residues. The CDR3 DNA reads TGCAGTGCTAGAGCAGGGTACGAGCAGTACTTC. It codes for CSARAGYEQYF.

This chain uses TRBV15 with TRBJ1-4; no definite D call. This CDR3 contains 14 residues. The V gene's germline CDR1 is LNHNV and CDR2 YYDKDF (reference sequence). V gave up 0 bases and J gave up 8 bases, with 10 bases separating them. DNA of the CDR3: TGTGCCACCAGCAGAGATGTCCTTAGCGAAAAACTGTTTTTT. Residues: CATSRDVLSEKLFF.

The chain joins TRBV4-2 to TRBJ2-3; 13 bases are shared with TRBD2. Germline loops: CDR1 LGHNA, CDR2 YNFKEQ. This CDR3 is built from 16 residues. V lost 3 bases, J lost 4 bases, and 4 bases stayed unmatched. The CDR3: CASSHGLAGVADTQYF. In nucleotides, the CDR3 is TGTGCCAGCAGCCACGGACTAGCGGGAGTCGCAGATACGCAGTATTTT.

This sequence joins TRBV11-1 and TRBJ2-7, with 9 bases that match TRBD1. The ends lost 1 base at V and 0 bases at J; junction bases unmatched: 4. The CDR3 sequence is 16 residues long. Germline lookup yields CDR1 SGHAT and CDR2 FQDESV (reference sequence). This chain's CDR3 is CASSLENRGPSYEQYF. CDR3 DNA sequence: TGTGCCAGCAGCTTAGAAAACAGGGGGCCCTCCTACGAGCAGTACTTC. Combining the CDR3 with reference TRBV11-1 and TRBJ2-7 gives the whole variable domain EAEVAQSPRYKITEKSQAVAFWCDPISGHATLYWYRQILGQGPELLVQFQDESVVDDSQLPKDRFSAERLKGVDSTLKIQPAELGDSAMYLCASSLENRGPSYEQYFGPGTRLTVT.

This chain links TRBV5-1 with TRBJ1-5; 7 bases align to TRBD1. This CDR3 comprises 18 residues. V gave up 7 bases and J gave up 4 bases; unmatched junction bases: 20. Germline V gene lookup returns CDR1 SGHRS and CDR2 YFSETQ. CDR3 bases: TGCGCCAGCGAGACAGGGAGCGGTAGGTTGCGGATAAATCAGCCCCAGCATTTT. Translation gives CASETGSGRLRINQPQHF.

For this clone: This specimen includes other DNA sequences encoding the same CDR3. The chain has TRBV6-5 and TRBJ1-1; D perhaps matches TRBD1 (5 bases). The CDR3 runs to 13 residues. Germline V lookup: CDR1 MNHEY, CDR2 SVGAGI. V shed 4 bases and J shed 1 base, with 7 bases lying between them. CDR3 bases: TGTGCCAGCAGTTTAGGACAGAACACTGAAGCTTTCTTT. Amino acid sequence: CASSLGQNTEAFF.

The J gene is TRBJ2-5, the V gene TRBV5-5, with 13 positions matching TRBD2. CDR3 length: 16 amino acids. Germline CDR1 reads SGHKS; CDR2 reads YYEKEE (reference sequence). After removal of 4 bases from V and 1 base from J, the junction contained 4 bases not matched to a gene. The CDR3 DNA is TGTGCCAGCAGCCCCCGGACTAGCGGGGGCCAAGAGACCCAGTACTTC. It codes for CASSPRTSGGQETQYF. The complete variable domain, with remaining parts taken from reference TRBV5-5 and TRBJ2-5, reads DAGVTQSPTHLIKTRGQQVTLRCSPISGHKSVSWYQQVLGQGPQFIFQYYEKEERGRGNFPDRFSARQFPNYSSELNVNALLLGDSALYLCASSPRTSGGQETQYFGPGTRLLVL.

The V and J genes are TRBV2 and TRBJ1-3, with 7 bases identical to TRBD1. J gave up 4 bases and V 4 bases, and 7 bases lay outside the gene matches. This CDR3 has 15 residues. Per germline, CDR1 SNHLY and CDR2 FYNNEI. CDR3 region: CASSGGRGAGNTIYF. CDR3 bases: TGTGCCAGCAGTGGAGGCAGGGGGGCGGGAAACACCATATATTTT.

A remark on this clone: This specimen includes other DNA sequences encoding the same CDR3. The CDR3 region has the DNA TGTGCCAGCAGCTATGGACAGTCGTACGAGCAGTACTTC. Protein: CASSYGQSYEQYF. This rearrangement joins TRBV5-5 to TRBJ2-7; TRBD1 might be the D (6 bases). The CDR3 spans 13 residues. Looked up from germline, CDR1 is SGHKS and CDR2 is YYEKEE (reference sequence). The ends were cut back, 3 bases at V and 4 bases at J, with 11 bases in the middle.

This chain connects TRBV27 to TRBJ1-2, with D possibly being TRBD1 (5 bases). Trimming shortened V by 5 bases and J by 5 bases, and 12 bases separated the two germline ends. The V gene's germline CDR1 is MNHEY and CDR2 SMNVEV (reference sequence). This CDR3 contains 13 residues. CDR3 bases: TGTGCCAGCAGTCGGCAAGGGGCTTATGGCTACACCTTC. It specifies CASSRQGAYGYTF.